The clone carrying this TCR beta chain was recorded once. Antigen: not known. The data stem from a study of cytomegalovirus exposure and HLA in healthy donors. Regarding the study as a whole: A later analysis found first-cohort TCR clusters tended to co-occur in the 110 or so validation repertoires. The authors enumerated roughly 160 TCR beta chains as linked to cytomegalovirus.

CDR3 length: 20 residues. The approximately 120-subject validation cohort, separate from the roughly 700-subject first cohort, included the donors. Repertoires were generated with immunoSEQ multiplex PCR, while TCRdb's copy carries only in-frame clones and drops some. The sample records 150,000 or so clones, approximately 92% being singletons. V usage is TRBV12-1 and J usage is TRBJ1-5; TRBD1, the table's D call, was not compared with the DNA. TRBV12-1 is marked as a pseudogene. The receptor was derived from a young woman in good health and CMV-seronegative. Sequenced sample: PBMCs. The DNA for the CDR3 is TGTGCCAGCAGCTTTGACCGAGGCCCACTCGGGGACAGGTACAATCAGCCCCAGCATTTT. Its translation: CASSFDRGPLGDRYNQPQHF.